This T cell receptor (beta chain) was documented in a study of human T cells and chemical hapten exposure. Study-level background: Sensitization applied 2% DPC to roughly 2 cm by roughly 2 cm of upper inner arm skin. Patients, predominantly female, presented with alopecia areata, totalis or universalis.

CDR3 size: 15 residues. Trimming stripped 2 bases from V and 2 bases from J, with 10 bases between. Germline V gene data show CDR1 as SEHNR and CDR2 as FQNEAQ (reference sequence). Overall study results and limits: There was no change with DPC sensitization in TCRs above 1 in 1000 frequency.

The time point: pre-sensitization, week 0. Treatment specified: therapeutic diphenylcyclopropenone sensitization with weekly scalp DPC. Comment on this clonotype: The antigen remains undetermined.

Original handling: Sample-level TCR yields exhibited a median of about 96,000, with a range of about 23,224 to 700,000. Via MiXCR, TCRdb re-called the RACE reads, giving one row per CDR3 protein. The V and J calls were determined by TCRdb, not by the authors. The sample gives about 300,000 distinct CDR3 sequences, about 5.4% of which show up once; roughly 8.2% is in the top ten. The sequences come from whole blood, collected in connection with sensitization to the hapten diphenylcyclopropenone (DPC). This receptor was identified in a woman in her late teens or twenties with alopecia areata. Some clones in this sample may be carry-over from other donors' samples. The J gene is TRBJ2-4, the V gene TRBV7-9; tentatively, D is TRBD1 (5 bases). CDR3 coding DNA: TGTGCCAGCAGCTTATTATGGGGCTCCAAAAACATTCAGTACTTC. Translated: CASSLLWGSKNIQYF.